This paragraph covers one TCR beta chain sequence. Antigen unknown. This sample is drawn from a study of cytomegalovirus exposure and HLA in healthy donors. V lost 4 bases to trimming and J lost 5 bases, with 13 bases between them. Germline-derived CDR1 and CDR2 are SGHDT and YYEEEE. The CDR3 has 14 residues. Study observations and caveats: Using the classifier, cytomegalovirus status was reportedly diagnosed with high specificity and sensitivity. Investigators reported fewer than 200 TCR beta chains as tied to cytomegalovirus.

Both 60 Vbeta primers and 13 Jbeta primers went into the PCR. Method: immunoSEQ multiplex PCR; TCRdb's copy keeps in-frame clones and lacks some. The profile shows about 120,000 clones, over 75% of them singletons. The chain carries TRBV5-6 and TRBJ2-1, with D perhaps TRBD1 (6 bases). The sample taken for sequencing was PBMCs. This clonotype was obtained from a woman between 18 and 30 years old in good health and CMV-seronegative. This chain's CDR3 is CASSATGINNEQFF. The CDR3 region has the DNA TGTGCCAGCAGCGCAACAGGGATCAACAATGAGCAGTTCTTC.